This T cell receptor (beta chain) was captured by sequencing in a study of spatial heterogeneity in lung cancer. Findings and caveats of the study: Mutation counts in tumors were tracked by counts of expanded intratumoral alpha and beta TCRs.

There are many counts of this clonotype. Its cognate antigen is unknown. This beta chain appears as a stray read in a library generated for alpha chains; its size is not informative. Germline CDR1 reads SGHRS; CDR2 reads YFSETQ. Trimming took 0 bases from V and 9 from J, leaving 17 bases between them. The CDR3 extends over 15 amino acids. TCRdb analysed the 5' RACE reads with MiXCR anew, one entry per CDR3 protein. The sample holds thousands of distinct CDR3 sequences, 14% seen once. Time point of the sample: sample taken at primary tumor resection. Sequenced here: lung tumor tissue, sampled at surgery. This sequence joins TRBV5-1 and TRBJ2-3; no clear D gene. The TCR sequence derives from a male donor with early-stage non-small cell lung cancer. The CDR3 sequence: CASSLGPLLPQTQYF. The CDR3 bases are TGCGCCAGCAGCTTGGGACCACTCCTCCCTCAAACGCAGTATTTT.